A single sample gave rise to the 14 T cell receptor beta chains below, sequenced in a study of T cells in Graves' hyperthyroidism and ophthalmopathy. Amplification yielded TCR beta CDR3 regions, with RNA transcripts as the source. In the first-round RT-PCR of the TCR CDR3, the HTBI primer set was used. TCRdb passed the multiplex PCR reads through MiXCR, listing each CDR3 protein once. The repertoire holds over 450,000 distinct CDR3 sequences, with 17% as singletons. The sequencing sample was made of blood. The receptors here all came from a woman younger than 35 with Graves' ophthalmopathy.

This clonotype was found a few times. This chain joins TRBV12-3 or TRBV12-4 and TRBJ1-2; D call uncertain. The V end lost 6 bases, the J end lost 3 bases, and 14 bases lay between the germline ends. This CDR3 has 14 amino acids. For the CDR3, the DNA is TGTGCCAGCAGCTCCCGGGGTGTAGACTATGGCTACACCTTC. The encoded protein is CASSSRGVDYGYTF.

This clonotype was detected ten times or more. CDR3 DNA sequence: TGTGCCATCAGTGTTTCAAGCGGGAGCTCTTTTTACGAGCAGTACTTC. Protein product: CAISVSSGSSFYEQYF. V and J are TRBV10-3 and TRBJ2-7, with TRBD2 matching over 8 bases. From germline, CDR1 is ENHRY and CDR2 SYGVKD. The V segment lost 4 bases and the J segment 4 bases; nucleotides outside the gene matches: 12. The length of the CDR3 is 16 residues.

On this clonotype itself: Just one base apart from a much larger clone, this may be a read error. The chain has TRBV5-1 and TRBJ2-7; 8 nucleotides align to TRBD1. The J call may be faulty, since TRBJ2-1 better matches the DNA end. The germline CDR1 and CDR2 sequences are SGHRS and YFSETQ. This CDR3 spans 15 amino acids. CDR3 in DNA: TGCGCCAGCAGCTTGTTTGCGGGACAGGAGTACGAGCAGTTCTTC. Translated, it gives CASSLFAGQEYEQFF.

The chain couples TRBV7-3 to TRBJ2-7; 7 positions agree with TRBD2. The CDR3 sequence is 17 residues long. In germline, CDR1 is SGHTA, CDR2 FQGTGA. Trimming removed 2 bases from V and 0 bases from J; junction bases left unmatched: 10. The CDR3 nucleotides read TGTGCCAGCAGCTTAGTGGGCGGGAGTCCTTCCTCCTACGAGCAGTACTTC. Protein sequence: CASSLVGGSPSSYEQYF.

The genes are TRBV15 and TRBJ2-1, with a tentative D call TRBD2 (5 bases). The germline V gene has CDR1 LNHNV and CDR2 YYDKDF (reference sequence). Trimming took off 0 bases at V and 15 bases at J, with 15 bases between the two ends. This CDR3 spans 13 amino acids. The CDR3 DNA sequence: TGTGCCACCAGCAGAGATAGGGCGGCCGAGGGGTTCTTC. This codes for CATSRDRAAEGFF.

The J gene is TRBJ1-2, the V gene TRBV19, with D perhaps matching TRBD1 (6 bases). Trimming took off 9 bases at V and 0 bases at J, with 11 bases between the two ends. The CDR3 is 13 residues long. Germline V gene data show CDR1 as LNHDA and CDR2 as SQIVND (reference sequence). CDR3 residues: CASRTATNYGYTF. CDR3 DNA: TGTGCCAGCAGGACAGCTACTAACTATGGCTACACCTTC.

The gene calls are TRBV19 and TRBJ2-3; the match to TRBD2 covers 9 bases. V dropped 9 bases and J dropped 1; count of bases not matched to a gene: 5. CDR1 and CDR2 (germline): LNHDA, SQIVND (reference sequence). There are 14 residues in the CDR3. The CDR3 DNA follows: TGTGCCAGGAAGACTAGCGGCTGCACAGATACGCAGTATTTT. It encodes CARKTSGCTDTQYF.

The chain has TRBV7-2 and TRBJ2-7, with 10 bases aligning to TRBD2. The CDR3 has 13 amino acids. V lost 8 bases to trimming and J lost 4 bases; unmatched junction nucleotides: 5. Germline CDR1 reads SGHTA; CDR2 reads FQGNSA. CDR3 nucleotides: TGTGCCAGCGGCACAGCGGGAGGGTACGAGCAGTACTTC. It translates to CASGTAGGYEQYF.

This clonotype appeared a few times. The rearrangement joins TRBV13 to TRBJ1-3; D call uncertain. The V gene lost 9 bases and the J gene lost 4 bases, with 13 bases spanning the gap. The CDR3 sequence is 13 residues long. Per germline, CDR1 PRHDT and CDR2 FYEKMQ (reference sequence). CDR3 bases: TGTGCCAGTCTGGAGAGGGCGGGAAACACCATATATTTT. It specifies CASLERAGNTIYF.

This clonotype occurred a few times. The chain links TRBV6-6 to TRBJ1-1; no clear D. V lost 0 bases and J lost 5, with 13 bases in between. Germline V gene lookup returns CDR1 MNHNY and CDR2 SVGAGI (reference sequence). The CDR3 has 15 amino acids. This chain's CDR3 is CASSYSGRCRTEAFF. The CDR3 DNA is TGTGCCAGCAGTTACTCCGGGCGATGCCGGACTGAAGCTTTCTTT.

The J gene is TRBJ2-7, the V gene TRBV25-1; TRBD1 matches 7 bases. Germline-derived CDR1 and CDR2 are MGHDK and SYGVNS. With V trimmed by 3 bases and J by 4 bases, 3 bases remained unmatched. The CDR3 is 13 amino acids. CDR3 in DNA: TGTGCCAGCAGTGATAGACAGGGATACGAGCAGTACTTC. Encoded protein: CASSDRQGYEQYF.

This clonotype was found a few times. The chain couples TRBV12-3 or TRBV12-4 to TRBJ1-1; perhaps TRBD1 as D (5 bases). V dropped 7 bases and J dropped 0 bases, with 9 bases sitting between them. The CDR3 runs 13 residues. This CDR3 is CASTQTVNTEAFF. The DNA of the CDR3 is TGTGCCAGCACCCAGACAGTGAACACTGAAGCTTTCTTT.

This clonotype was seen ten or more times. This rearrangement joins TRBV7-3 to TRBJ2-1; 8 positions agree with TRBD2. Trimming removed 2 bases from V and 8 bases from J; junction bases left unmatched: 5. This CDR3 has 14 amino acids. CDR1 and CDR2 (germline): SGHTA, FQGTGA. In DNA, the CDR3 is TGTGCCAGCAGCTTAGCGGGAGGTGGTGATGAGCAGTTCTTC. Its protein is CASSLAGGGDEQFF.

The sample holds many counts of this clonotype. The V and J genes are TRBV29-1 and TRBJ2-1; the match to TRBD2 covers 8 bases. V dropped 6 bases and J dropped 4; count of bases not matched to a gene: 8. The germline V gene has CDR1 SQVTM and CDR2 ANQGSEA. The CDR3 spans 14 residues. CDR3 in DNA: TGCAGCGTGCTCGGCGGGGGGACTTACAATGAGCAGTTCTTC. The encoded protein is CSVLGGGTYNEQFF.